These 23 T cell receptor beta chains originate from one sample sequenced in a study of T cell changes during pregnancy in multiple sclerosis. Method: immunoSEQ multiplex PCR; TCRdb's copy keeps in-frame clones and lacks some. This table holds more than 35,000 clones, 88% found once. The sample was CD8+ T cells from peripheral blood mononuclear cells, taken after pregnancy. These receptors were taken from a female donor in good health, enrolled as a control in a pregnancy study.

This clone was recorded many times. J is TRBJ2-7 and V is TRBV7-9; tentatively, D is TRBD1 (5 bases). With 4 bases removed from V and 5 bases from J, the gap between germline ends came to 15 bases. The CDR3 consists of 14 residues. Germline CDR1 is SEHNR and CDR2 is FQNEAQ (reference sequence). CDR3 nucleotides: TGTGCCAGCAGCTCCCTCAGGGTCGACGACGAGCAGTACTTC. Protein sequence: CASSSLRVDDEQYF.

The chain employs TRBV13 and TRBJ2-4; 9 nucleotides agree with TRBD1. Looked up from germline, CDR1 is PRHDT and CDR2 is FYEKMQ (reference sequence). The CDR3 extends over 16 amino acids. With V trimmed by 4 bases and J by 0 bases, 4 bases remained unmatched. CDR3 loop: CASSSGQGRAKNIQYF. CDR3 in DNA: TGTGCCAGCAGCTCGGGACAGGGAAGAGCCAAAAACATTCAGTACTTC.

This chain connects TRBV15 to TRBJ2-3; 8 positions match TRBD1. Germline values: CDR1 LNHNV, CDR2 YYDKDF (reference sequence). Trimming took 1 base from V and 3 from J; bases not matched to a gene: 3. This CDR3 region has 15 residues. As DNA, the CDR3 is TGTGCCACCAGCAGAGGCAGGGGGCGTACAGATACGCAGTATTTT. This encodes CATSRGRGRTDTQYF.

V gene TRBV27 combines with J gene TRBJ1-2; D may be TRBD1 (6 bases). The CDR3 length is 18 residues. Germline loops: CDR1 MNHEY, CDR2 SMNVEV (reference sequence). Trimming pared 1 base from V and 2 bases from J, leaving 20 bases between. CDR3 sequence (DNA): TGTGCCAGCAGTTTATTAGGGGGGGGAATGGGGTTGAACTATGGCTACACCTTC. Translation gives CASSLLGGGMGLNYGYTF.

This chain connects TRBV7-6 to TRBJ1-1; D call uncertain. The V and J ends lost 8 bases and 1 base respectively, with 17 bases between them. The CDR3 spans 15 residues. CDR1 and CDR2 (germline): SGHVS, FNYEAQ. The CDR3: CASESLGLSNTEAFF. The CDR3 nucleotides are TGTGCCAGCGAAAGCCTAGGACTCTCGAACACTGAAGCTTTCTTT.

CDR3 protein: CASTSTVRNYGYTF. CDR3 bases: TGTGCCAGCACTTCGACAGTCCGTAACTATGGCTACACCTTC. The V call is TRBV6-5, the J call TRBJ1-2; D is possibly TRBD1 (5 bases). This CDR3 is 14 amino acids long. The V end lost 7 bases, the J end lost 1 base, and 13 bases lay between the germline ends. Germline V gene data show CDR1 as MNHEY and CDR2 as SVGAGI.

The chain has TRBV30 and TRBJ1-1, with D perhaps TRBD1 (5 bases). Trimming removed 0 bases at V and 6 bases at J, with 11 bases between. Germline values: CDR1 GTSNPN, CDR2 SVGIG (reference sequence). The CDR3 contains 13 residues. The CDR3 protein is CAWSVGIGAEAFF. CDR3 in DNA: TGTGCCTGGAGTGTAGGGATAGGGGCTGAAGCTTTCTTT.

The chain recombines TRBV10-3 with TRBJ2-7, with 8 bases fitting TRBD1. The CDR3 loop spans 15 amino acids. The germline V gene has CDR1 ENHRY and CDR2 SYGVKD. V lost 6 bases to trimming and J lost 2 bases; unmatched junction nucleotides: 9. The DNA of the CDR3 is TGTGCCATCAGACCGACAGGGGCCTACACCTACGAGCAGTACTTC. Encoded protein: CAIRPTGAYTYEQYF.

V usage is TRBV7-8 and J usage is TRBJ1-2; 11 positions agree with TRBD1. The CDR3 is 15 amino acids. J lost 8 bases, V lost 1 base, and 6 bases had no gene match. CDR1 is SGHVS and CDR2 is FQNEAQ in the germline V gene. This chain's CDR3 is CASSLDGQGAGGYTF. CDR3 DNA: TGTGCCAGCAGCTTAGATGGACAGGGGGCGGGGGGCTACACCTTC.

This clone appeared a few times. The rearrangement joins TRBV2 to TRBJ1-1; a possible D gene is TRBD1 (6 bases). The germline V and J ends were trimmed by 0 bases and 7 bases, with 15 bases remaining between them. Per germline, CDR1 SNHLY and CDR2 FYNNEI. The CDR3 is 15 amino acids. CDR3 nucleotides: TGTGCCAGCAGTGAAGCCCTTGGCAGGGGTTATGAAGCTTTCTTT. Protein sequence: CASSEALGRGYEAFF. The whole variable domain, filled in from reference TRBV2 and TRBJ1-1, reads EPEVTQTPSHQVTQMGQEVILRCVPISNHLYFYWYRQILGQKVEFLVSFYNNEISEKSEIFDDQFSVERPDGSNFTLKIRSTKLEDSAMYFCASSEALGRGYEAFFGQGTRLTVV.

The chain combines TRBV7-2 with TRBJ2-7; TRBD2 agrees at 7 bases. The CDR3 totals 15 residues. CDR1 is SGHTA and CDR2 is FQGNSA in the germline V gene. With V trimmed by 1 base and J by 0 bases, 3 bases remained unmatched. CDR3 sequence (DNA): TGTGCCAGCAGCTTAGGTGGCGGGGGCTCCTACGAGCAGTACTTC. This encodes CASSLGGGGSYEQYF.

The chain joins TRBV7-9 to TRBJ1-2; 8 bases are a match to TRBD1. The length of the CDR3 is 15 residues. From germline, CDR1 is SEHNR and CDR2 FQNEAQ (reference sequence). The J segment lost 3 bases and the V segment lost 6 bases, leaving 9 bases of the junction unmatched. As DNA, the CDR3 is TGTGCCAGCAGACCTCCCAGGGGGCGAGACTATGGCTACACCTTC. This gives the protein CASRPPRGRDYGYTF.

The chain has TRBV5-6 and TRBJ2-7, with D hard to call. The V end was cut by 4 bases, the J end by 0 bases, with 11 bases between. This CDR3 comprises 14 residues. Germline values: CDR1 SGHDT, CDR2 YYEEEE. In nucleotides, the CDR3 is TGTGCCAGCAGCCTTTACGTGAGCTCCTACGAGCAGTACTTC. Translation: CASSLYVSSYEQYF.

For the CDR3, the DNA is TGTGCCAGCAGTGAAGGGGGGGGAACCAGCAATCAGCCCCAGCATTTT. Its translation is CASSEGGGTSNQPQHF. The rearrangement links TRBV2 to TRBJ1-5, with TRBD1 as a possible D gene (5 bases). The CDR3 is 16 amino acids. Germline V gene sequence: CDR1 SNHLY, CDR2 FYNNEI. V shed 1 base and J shed 1 base, with 11 bases lying between them.

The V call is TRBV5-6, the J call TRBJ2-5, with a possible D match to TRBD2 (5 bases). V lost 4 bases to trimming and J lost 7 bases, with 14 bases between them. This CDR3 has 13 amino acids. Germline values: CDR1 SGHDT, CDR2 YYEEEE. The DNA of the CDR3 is TGTGCCAGCAGCGAGGGCAGCCTGGGGACCCAGTACTTC. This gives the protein CASSEGSLGTQYF.

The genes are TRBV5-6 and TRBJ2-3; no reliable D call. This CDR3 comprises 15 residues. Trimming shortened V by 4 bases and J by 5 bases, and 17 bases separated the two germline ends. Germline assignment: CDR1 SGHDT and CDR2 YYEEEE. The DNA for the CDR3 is TGTGCCAGCAGCCCGACCCCCCCCGGGTTAGATACGCAGTATTTT. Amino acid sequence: CASSPTPPGLDTQYF.

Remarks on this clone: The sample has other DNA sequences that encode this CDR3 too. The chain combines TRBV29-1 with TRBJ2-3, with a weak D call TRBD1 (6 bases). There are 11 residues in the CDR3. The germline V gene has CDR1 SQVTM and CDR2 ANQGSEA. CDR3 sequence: CSVAQGPTQYF. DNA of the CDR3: TGCAGTGTCGCCCAGGGGCCTACGCAGTATTTT.

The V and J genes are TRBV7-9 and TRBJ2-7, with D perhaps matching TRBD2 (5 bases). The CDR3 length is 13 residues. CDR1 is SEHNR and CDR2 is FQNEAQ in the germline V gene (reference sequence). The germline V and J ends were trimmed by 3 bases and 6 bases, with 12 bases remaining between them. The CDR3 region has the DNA TGTGCCAGCAGCTTTGCGGGCGGGTCCGAGCAGTACTTC. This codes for CASSFAGGSEQYF.

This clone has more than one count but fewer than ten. The CDR3 DNA reads as TGTGCCAGCAGCCACCCTGTGCGGGGGCATAATCACGAGCAGTACTTC. Translation: CASSHPVRGHNHEQYF. The V call is TRBV7-9, the J call TRBJ2-7, with D possibly TRBD2 on 7 matching bases. This CDR3 contains 16 residues. The V gene lost 5 bases and the J gene lost 5 bases, with 22 bases spanning the gap. Germline V gene data show CDR1 as SEHNR and CDR2 as FQNEAQ (reference sequence).

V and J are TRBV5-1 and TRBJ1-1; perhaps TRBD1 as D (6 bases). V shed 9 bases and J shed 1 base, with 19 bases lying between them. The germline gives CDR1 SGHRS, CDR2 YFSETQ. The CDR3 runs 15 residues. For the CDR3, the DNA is TGCGCCACCCATCCTACCGGGACACAGAACACTGAAGCTTTCTTT. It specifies CATHPTGTQNTEAFF.

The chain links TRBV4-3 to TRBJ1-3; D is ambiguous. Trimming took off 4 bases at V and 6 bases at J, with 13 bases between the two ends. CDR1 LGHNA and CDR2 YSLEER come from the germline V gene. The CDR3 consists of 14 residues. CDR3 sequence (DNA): TGCGCCAGCAGCCTTGGACTCGGCGCAAACACCATATATTTT. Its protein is CASSLGLGANTIYF.

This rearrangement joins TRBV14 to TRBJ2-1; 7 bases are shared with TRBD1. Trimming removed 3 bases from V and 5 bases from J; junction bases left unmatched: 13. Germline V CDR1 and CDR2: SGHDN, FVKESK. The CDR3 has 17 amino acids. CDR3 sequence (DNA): TGTGCCAGCAGCCACGACAGGGTCTCTTATAGCAACAATGAGCAGTTCTTC. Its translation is CASSHDRVSYSNNEQFF.

This chain's CDR3 is CSVVQGAPGYGYTF. Here the CDR3 DNA reads TGCAGCGTGGTCCAGGGGGCGCCCGGCTATGGCTACACCTTC. The chain couples TRBV29-1 to TRBJ1-2, with 8 bases fitting TRBD1. Losses at the gene ends were 6 bases for V and 4 bases for J; bases not matched to a gene: 10. The germline V gene encodes CDR1 SQVTM and CDR2 ANQGSEA. The CDR3 consists of 14 residues.